This TCR beta chain derives from a study of T-cell memory formation after mild COVID-19. Whole-study results and caveats: The authors left the SARS-CoV-2 specificity of second-wave clones peaking on day 37 unconfirmed. Those CD4+ clones that contracted were mainly in CM and EM (CD8+ ones in EMRA).

V shed 4 bases, J shed 1 base, and the junction held 6 bases outside the gene matches. The CDR3 is made up of 15 amino acids. Germline CDR1 SGHRS, CDR2 YFSETQ. Constant-segment primers served in 5'RACE that generated TCR alpha and TCR beta cDNA libraries bearing sample barcodes and UMIs. TCRdb independently ran MiXCR on the 5' RACE reads; one entry per CDR3 protein. The sample holds 380,000 or so distinct CDR3 sequences, approximately 15% seen once. This clonotype was counted at least ten times. The antigen remains undetermined. This receptor was obtained from a man in his late teens or twenties who had mild COVID-19 (a few samples of this study predate the infection). Cell type and time point are not known. The chain combines TRBV5-1 with TRBJ1-1, with 8 bases that match TRBD1. The specimen sequenced was PBMCs or a T cell subset sorted from them (not recorded which). The CDR3 loop is CASSAGGPSNTEAFF. The CDR3 DNA follows: TGCGCCAGCAGCGCAGGGGGCCCTTCGAACACTGAAGCTTTCTTT.